This T cell receptor (beta chain) was profiled in a study of cytomegalovirus exposure and HLA in healthy donors. Germline CDR1 is MNHEY and CDR2 is SVGAGI. The V gene end was trimmed by 7 bases and the J gene end by 6 bases; junction bases not matched to a gene: 13. This CDR3 contains 15 residues. 13 Jbeta primers and 60 Vbeta primers were used for the PCR. The method was immunoSEQ multiplex PCR; TCRdb's version includes in-frame clones alone and lacks a portion of them. The sample lists some 180,000 clones; less than 80% were seen once. The rearrangement links TRBV6-5 to TRBJ2-7; 9 bases match TRBD1. Sequencing used PBMCs. This TCR was recovered from a woman aged 25 to 45 in good health and CMV-seropositive. CDR3 sequence: CASKRTGERESEQYF. The CDR3 DNA follows: TGTGCCAGCAAACGGACAGGGGAAAGGGAAAGCGAGCAGTACTTC.